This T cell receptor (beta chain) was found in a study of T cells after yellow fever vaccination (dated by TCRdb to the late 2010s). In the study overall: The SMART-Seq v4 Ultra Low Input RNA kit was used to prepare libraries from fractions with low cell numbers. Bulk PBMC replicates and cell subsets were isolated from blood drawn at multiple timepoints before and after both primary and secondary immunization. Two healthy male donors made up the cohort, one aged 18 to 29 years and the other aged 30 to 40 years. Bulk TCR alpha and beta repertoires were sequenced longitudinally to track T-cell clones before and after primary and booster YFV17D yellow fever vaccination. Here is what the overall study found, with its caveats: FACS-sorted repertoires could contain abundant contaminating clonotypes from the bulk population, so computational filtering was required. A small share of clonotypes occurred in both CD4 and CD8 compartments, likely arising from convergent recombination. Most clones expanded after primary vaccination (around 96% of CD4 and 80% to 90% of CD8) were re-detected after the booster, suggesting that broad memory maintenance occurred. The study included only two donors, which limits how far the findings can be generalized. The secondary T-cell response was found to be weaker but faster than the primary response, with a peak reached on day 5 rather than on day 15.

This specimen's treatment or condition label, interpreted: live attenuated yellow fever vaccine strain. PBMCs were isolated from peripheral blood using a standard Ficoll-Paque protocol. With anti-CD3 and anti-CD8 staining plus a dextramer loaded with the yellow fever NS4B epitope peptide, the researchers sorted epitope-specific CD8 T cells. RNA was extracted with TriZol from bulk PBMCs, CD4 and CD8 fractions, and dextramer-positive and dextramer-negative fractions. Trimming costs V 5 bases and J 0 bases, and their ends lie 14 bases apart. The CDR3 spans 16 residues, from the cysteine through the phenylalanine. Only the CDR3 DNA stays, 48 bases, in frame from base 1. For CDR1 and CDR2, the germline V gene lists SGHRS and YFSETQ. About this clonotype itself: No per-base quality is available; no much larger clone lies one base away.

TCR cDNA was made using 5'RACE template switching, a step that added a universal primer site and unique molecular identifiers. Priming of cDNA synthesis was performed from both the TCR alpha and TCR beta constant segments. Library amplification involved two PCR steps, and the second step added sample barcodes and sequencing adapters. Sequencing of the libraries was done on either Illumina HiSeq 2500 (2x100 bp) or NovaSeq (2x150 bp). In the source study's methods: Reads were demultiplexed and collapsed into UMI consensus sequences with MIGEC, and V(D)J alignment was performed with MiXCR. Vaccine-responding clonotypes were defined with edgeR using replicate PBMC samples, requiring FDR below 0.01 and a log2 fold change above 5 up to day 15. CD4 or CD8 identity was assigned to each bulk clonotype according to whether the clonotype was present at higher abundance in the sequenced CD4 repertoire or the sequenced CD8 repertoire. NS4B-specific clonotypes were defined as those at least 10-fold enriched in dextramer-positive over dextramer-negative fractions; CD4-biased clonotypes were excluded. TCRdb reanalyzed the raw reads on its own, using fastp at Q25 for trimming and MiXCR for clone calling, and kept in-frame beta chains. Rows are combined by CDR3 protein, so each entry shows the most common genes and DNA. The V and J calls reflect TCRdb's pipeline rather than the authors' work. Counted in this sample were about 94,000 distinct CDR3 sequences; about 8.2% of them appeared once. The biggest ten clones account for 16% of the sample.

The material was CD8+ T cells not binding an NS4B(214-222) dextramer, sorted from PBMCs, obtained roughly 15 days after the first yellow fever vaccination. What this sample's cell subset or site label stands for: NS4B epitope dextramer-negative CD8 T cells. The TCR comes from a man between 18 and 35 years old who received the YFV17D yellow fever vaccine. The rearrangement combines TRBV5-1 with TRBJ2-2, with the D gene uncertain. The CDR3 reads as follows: CASRPRPSPNTGELFF. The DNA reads TGCGCCAGCAGACCCAGACCGTCCCCGAACACCGGGGAGCTGTTTTTT.